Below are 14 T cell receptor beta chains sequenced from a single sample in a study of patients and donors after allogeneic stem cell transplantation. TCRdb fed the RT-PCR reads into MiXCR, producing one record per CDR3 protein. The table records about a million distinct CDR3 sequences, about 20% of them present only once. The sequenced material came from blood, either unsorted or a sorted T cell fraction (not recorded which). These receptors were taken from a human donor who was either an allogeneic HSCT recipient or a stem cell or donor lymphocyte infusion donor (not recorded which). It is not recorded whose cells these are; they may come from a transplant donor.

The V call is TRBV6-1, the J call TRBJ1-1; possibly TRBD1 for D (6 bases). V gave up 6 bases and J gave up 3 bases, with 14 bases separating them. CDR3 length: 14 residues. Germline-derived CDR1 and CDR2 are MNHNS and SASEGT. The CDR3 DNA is TGTGCCAGCAGGGGTAACAGGGCCCACACTGAAGCTTTCTTT. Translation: CASRGNRAHTEAFF.

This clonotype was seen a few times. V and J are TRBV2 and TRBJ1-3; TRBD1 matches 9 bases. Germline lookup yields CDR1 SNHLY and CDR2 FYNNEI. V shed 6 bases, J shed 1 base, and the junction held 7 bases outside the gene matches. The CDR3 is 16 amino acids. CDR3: CASRTADRGSGNTIYF. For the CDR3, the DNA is TGTGCCAGCAGGACCGCTGACAGGGGGTCTGGAAACACCATATATTTT.

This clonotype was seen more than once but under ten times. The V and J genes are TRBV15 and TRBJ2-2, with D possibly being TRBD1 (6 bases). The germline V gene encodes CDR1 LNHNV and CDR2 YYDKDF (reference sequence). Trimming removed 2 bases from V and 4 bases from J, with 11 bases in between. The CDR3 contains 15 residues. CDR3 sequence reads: CATSRQDSLTGELFF. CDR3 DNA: TGTGCCACCAGCAGACAGGACAGCCTCACCGGGGAGCTGTTTTTT.

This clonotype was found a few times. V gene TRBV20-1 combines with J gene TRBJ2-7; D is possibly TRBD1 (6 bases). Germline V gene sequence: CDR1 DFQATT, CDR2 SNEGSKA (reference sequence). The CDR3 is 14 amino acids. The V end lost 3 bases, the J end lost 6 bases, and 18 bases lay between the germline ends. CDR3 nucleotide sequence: TGCAGTGCTAGTCTGCCAGGGGCCATCGGCGAGCAGTACTTC. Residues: CSASLPGAIGEQYF.

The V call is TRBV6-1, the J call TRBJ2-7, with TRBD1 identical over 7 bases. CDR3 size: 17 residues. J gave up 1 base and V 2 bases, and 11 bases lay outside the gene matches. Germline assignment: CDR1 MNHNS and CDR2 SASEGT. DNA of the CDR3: TGTGCCAGCAGTGAACTCCTTCGGACAGGAGGATCCTACGAGCAGTACTTC. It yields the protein CASSELLRTGGSYEQYF.

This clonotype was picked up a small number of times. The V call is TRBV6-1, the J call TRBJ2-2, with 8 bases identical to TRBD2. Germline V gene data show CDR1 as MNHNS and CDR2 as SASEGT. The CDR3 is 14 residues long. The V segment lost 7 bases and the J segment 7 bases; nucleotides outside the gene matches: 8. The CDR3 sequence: CASKSGSEGGELFF. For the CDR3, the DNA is TGTGCCAGCAAAAGCGGGAGCGAGGGCGGGGAGCTGTTTTTT.

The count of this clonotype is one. CDR3 protein: CASSQDRSRLGETQYF. CDR3 DNA sequence: TGCGCCAGCAGCCAAGATCGCTCTAGGTTGGGGGAGACCCAGTACTTC. The rearrangement joins TRBV4-3 to TRBJ2-5; D unclear. The ends were cut back, 0 bases at V and 5 bases at J, with 16 bases in the middle. This CDR3 region has 16 residues. Germline V gene data show CDR1 as LGHNA and CDR2 as YSLEER.

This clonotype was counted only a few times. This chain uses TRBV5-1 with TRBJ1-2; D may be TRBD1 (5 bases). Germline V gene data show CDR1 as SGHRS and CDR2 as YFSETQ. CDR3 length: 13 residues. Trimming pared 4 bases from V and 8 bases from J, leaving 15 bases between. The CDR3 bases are TGCGCCAGCAGCGCAAGGGACCCGGCGGGCTACACCTTC. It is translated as CASSARDPAGYTF.

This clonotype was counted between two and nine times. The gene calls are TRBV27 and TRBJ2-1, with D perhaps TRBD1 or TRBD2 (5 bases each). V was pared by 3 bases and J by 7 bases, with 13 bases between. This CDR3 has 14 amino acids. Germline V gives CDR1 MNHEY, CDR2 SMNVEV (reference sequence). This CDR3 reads CASSFKGDANEQFF. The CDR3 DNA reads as TGTGCCAGCAGTTTCAAAGGGGACGCAAATGAGCAGTTCTTC.

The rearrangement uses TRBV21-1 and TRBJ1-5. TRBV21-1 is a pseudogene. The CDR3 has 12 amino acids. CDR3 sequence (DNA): TGTGCCAGCAGCACCCAATATCAGCCCCAGCATTTT. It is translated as CASSTQYQPQHF.

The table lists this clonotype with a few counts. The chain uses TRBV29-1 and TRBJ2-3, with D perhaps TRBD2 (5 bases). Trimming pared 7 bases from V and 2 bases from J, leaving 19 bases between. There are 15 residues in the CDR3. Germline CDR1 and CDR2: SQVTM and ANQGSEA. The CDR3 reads CSAPSGKDSTDTQYF. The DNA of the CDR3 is TGCAGCGCTCCCTCGGGGAAGGACTCCACAGATACGCAGTATTTT.

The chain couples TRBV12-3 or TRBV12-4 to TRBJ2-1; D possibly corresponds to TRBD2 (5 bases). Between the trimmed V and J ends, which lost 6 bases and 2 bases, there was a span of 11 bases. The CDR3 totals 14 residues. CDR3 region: CASRGRGTYNEQFF. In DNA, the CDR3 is TGTGCCAGCAGAGGTCGAGGGACCTACAATGAGCAGTTCTTC.

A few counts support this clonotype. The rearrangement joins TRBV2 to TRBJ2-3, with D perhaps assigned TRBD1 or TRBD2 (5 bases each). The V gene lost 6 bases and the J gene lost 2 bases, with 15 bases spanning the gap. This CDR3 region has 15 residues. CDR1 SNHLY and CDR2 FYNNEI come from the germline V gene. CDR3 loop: CASRPRGYTTDTQYF. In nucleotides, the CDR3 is TGTGCCAGCAGACCTCGGGGCTATACCACAGATACGCAGTATTTT.

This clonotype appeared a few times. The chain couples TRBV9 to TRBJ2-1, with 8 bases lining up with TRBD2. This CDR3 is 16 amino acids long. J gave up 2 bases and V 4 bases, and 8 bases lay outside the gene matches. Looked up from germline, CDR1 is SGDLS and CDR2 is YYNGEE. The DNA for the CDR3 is TGTGCCAGCAGCCTTCTGGGGCGGGGGGCCTACAATGAGCAGTTCTTC. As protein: CASSLLGRGAYNEQFF.